This T cell receptor beta chain was observed in a study of CD8+CD57+ T cells in acquired aplastic anemia. About this clonotype: It may be a read error: a sequence one base away is much more abundant.

V shed 5 bases and J 6 bases; nucleotides not matched to a gene: 9. This CDR3 has 14 residues. Germline loops: CDR1 MNHNS, CDR2 SASEGT. The TCR beta profiling, which covered VDJ combination and CDR3 sequence, was carried out using genomic DNA as the template. TCRdb fed the reads into MiXCR, producing one record per CDR3 protein. The data contain roughly 150,000 distinct CDR3 sequences, 47% of them singletons. Those patients picked for sequencing had displayed CD8+CD57+ cell expansion on flow cytometry. The sample was sorted CD4+, CD8+, or CD8+CD57+ T cells (not recorded which) from PBMCs. J is TRBJ1-2 and V is TRBV6-1, with TRBD1 matching 7 bases. The origin of this receptor is a human donor with aplastic anemia. In DNA, the CDR3 is TGTGCCAGCAGTCTCGACAGGGCTAGGGATGGCTACACCTTC. This sequence encodes CASSLDRARDGYTF.